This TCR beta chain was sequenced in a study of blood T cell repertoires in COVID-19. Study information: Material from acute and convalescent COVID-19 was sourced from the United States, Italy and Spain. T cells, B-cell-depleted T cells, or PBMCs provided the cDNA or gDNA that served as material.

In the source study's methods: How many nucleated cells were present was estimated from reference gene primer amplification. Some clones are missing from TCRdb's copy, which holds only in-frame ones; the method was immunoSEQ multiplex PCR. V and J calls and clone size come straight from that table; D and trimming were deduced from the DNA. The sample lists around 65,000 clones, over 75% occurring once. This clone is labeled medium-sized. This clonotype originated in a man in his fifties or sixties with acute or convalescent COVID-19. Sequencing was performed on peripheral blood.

The CDR3 sequence: CASSSVTDRGLGETQYF. CDR3 sequence (DNA): TGTGCCAGCAGCAGCGTGACGGACAGGGGGCTTGGGGAGACCCAGTACTTC. V gene TRBV7-6 combines with J gene TRBJ2-5, with 11 bases aligning to TRBD1. Losses at the gene ends were 5 bases for V and 5 bases for J; bases not matched to a gene: 13. The CDR3 has 17 residues. CDR1 is SGHVS, CDR2 FNYEAQ, per germline.